This T cell receptor beta chain was captured in a study of tumor-infiltrating lymphocytes in primary liver carcinoma. Study at large: Staging of the tumors gave T1-T3 N0M0, with widths of about 4 to 10 cm.

A constant-region primer primed TCR beta cDNA synthesis from around 500 ng of total RNA. Employing slightly modified ARM-PCR, three nested multiplex PCR rounds were run, and these gave rise to the TCR beta libraries. Via MiXCR, TCRdb re-called the multiplex PCR reads, giving one row per CDR3 protein. The sample includes some 95,000 distinct CDR3 sequences, less than 70% of them seen just once. Study-level findings and limits: Top-250-clone fractions were significantly higher in tumors than in blood (p = 0.039).

Co-extraction of both nucleic acids (RNA and DNA) used roughly 20-33 mg of unsorted bulk tissue. Surgical resection served as treatment for the primary liver carcinoma of these patients. Enrolled patients were chronically infected with HBV and treatment-naive. This clonotype was detected a few times. Its matching antigen is unknown. A much larger clone lies one base from this, so it may be a read error. The sequencing input was tumor-adjacent normal liver tissue. The source of this sequence is a man aged 35-49 years with primary liver carcinoma and hepatitis B virus infection.

The CDR3 spells CASSLEVAPNTIYF. In DNA, the CDR3 is TGTGCCAGCAGTTTAGAGGTGGCTCCCAACACCATATATTTT. This sequence joins TRBV12-3 or TRBV12-4 and TRBJ1-3; no reliable D call. The CDR3 has 14 amino acids. The germline V and J ends were trimmed by 1 base and 7 bases, with 11 bases remaining between them.